A selection of T cell receptor beta chains follows, all from one sample in a study of Graves' ophthalmopathy and Graves' hyperthyroidism. TCRdb fed the multiplex PCR reads into MiXCR, producing one record per CDR3 protein. This table has hundreds of thousands of distinct CDR3 sequences, 22% appearing once. The sequenced sample consisted of peripheral blood. These receptor sequences come from a woman between 18 and 29 years old with stable Graves' hyperthyroidism. Some clones in this sample may be carry-over from other donors' samples. CDR3s include the opening cysteine and the closing phenylalanine or tryptophan. D genes are given only for firm matches. Clone size is not always given. Where it is, it says once, few, many or a class for expanded clones.

j_gene	len	v_gene	d_gene	abundance	CDR3aa	CDR3nt
TRBJ2-7	16	TRBV13	NA	many	CASSLSSDSPGHEQYF	TGTGCCAGCAGCTTATCTTCGGACTCCCCGGGCCACGAGCAGTACTTC
TRBJ2-7	15	TRBV27	TRBD2	many	CASSYWRGGAYEQYF	TGTGCCAGCAGTTACTGGCGCGGGGGGGCCTACGAGCAGTACTTC
TRBJ2-2	18	TRBV6-2/TRBV6-3	TRBD2	few	CASSYPTSGGALTGELFF	TGTGCCAGCAGTTACCCCACTAGCGGGGGGGCTCTCACCGGGGAGCTGTTTTTT
TRBJ2-5	16	TRBV18	TRBD2	few	CASSPSSGGFQETQYF	TGTGCCAGCTCACCCTCTAGCGGGGGGTTCCAAGAGACCCAGTACTTC
TRBJ1-5	18	TRBV6-1	NA	many	CASSEAWRVANSNQPQHF	TGTGCCAGCAGTGAAGCCTGGCGGGTAGCCAATAGCAATCAGCCCCAGCATTTT
TRBJ2-7	13	TRBV19	NA	many	CASSTTGPLQQYF	TGTGCCAGTAGTACAACCGGACCCCTCCAGCAGTACTTC
TRBJ1-5	15	TRBV12-3/TRBV12-4	TRBD1	many	CASSPTGQGGQPQHF	TGTGCCAGCAGTCCCACGGGACAGGGTGGTCAGCCCCAGCATTTT
TRBJ2-5	13	TRBV24-1	NA	NA	CATSTRVQETQYF	TGTGCCACCAGTACACGGGTCCAAGAGACCCAGTACTTC
TRBJ2-7	15	TRBV7-9	NA	few	CASSSSHARPDEQYF	TGTGCCAGCAGCTCTTCACACGCCCGTCCGGACGAGCAGTACTTC
TRBJ2-5	13	TRBV12-3/TRBV12-4	NA	few	CASSYRVLETQYF	TGTGCCAGCAGTTACAGGGTATTGGAGACCCAGTACTTC
TRBJ1-6	15	TRBV7-2	NA	many	CASILRQTHNSPLHF	TGTGCCAGCATCCTTAGACAGACACATAATTCACCCCTCCACTTT
TRBJ2-7	14	TRBV20-1	TRBD1	many	CSARDGTGLYEQYF	TGCAGTGCTAGAGATGGGACAGGGCTCTACGAGCAGTACTTC
TRBJ1-1	19	TRBV19	NA	many	CASSIGTIAWPEVNTEAFF	TGTGCCAGTAGTATAGGAACCATTGCATGGCCAGAGGTGAACACTGAAGCTTTCTTT
TRBJ1-2	15	TRBV7-2	TRBD1	many	CASSLLTGGNYGYTF	TGTGCCAGCAGCCTATTGACAGGGGGCAACTATGGCTACACCTTC
TRBJ2-7	14	TRBV28	NA	NA	CASRRSGLGSEQYF	TGTGCCAGCCGTAGGTCGGGATTGGGGAGCGAGCAGTACTTC
TRBJ2-6	19	TRBV28	NA	many	CASSSGTADPSLWANVLTF	TGTGCCAGCAGTTCAGGAACGGCCGATCCTTCCCTCTGGGCCAACGTCCTGACTTTC
TRBJ1-2	17	TRBV19	TRBD1	many	CASSNRQGGRWNYGYTF	TGTGCCAGTAGTAACAGACAGGGAGGGAGATGGAACTATGGCTACACCTTC
TRBJ2-7	15	TRBV11-2	TRBD2	NA	CASSSLGEGGPIQYF	TGTGCCAGCAGCTCCCTGGGGGAGGGTGGCCCCATCCAGTACTTC
TRBJ1-1	15	TRBV10-3	NA	many	CAISVSTTLNTEAFF	TGTGCCATCAGTGTATCGACGACCCTGAACACTGAAGCTTTCTTT
TRBJ1-1	15	TRBV13	TRBD1	many	CASSPRGRGKTEAFF	TGTGCCAGCAGCCCAAGGGGCAGGGGGAAGACTGAAGCTTTCTTT
TRBJ2-6	16	TRBV11-1	NA	NA	CASSPDIFPGANVLTF	TGTGCCAGCAGCCCAGACATCTTCCCTGGGGCCAACGTCCTGACTTTC
TRBJ2-4	17	TRBV28	TRBD2	many	CASSFSLAGGDRNIQYF	TGTGCCAGCAGTTTCTCGCTAGCGGGAGGAGATAGGAACATTCAGTACTTC
TRBJ1-2	20	TRBV15	NA	many	CATSRDGMAPATTTNYGYTF	TGTGCCACCAGCAGAGATGGGATGGCACCCGCGACAACGACAAACTATGGCTACACCTTC
TRBJ2-4	17	TRBV9	NA	many	CASSVEDGTLAKNIQYF	TGTGCCAGCAGCGTAGAGGACGGAACTTTAGCCAAAAACATTCAGTACTTC
TRBJ2-7	15	TRBV10-3	NA	NA	CAISVGEDRSYEQYF	TGTGCCATCAGTGTGGGAGAAGACAGATCCTACGAGCAGTACTTC
TRBJ1-5	13	TRBV7-6	NA	many	CASSPQEGQPQHF	TGTGCCAGCAGCCCCCAGGAGGGTCAGCCCCAGCATTTT
TRBJ1-6	14	TRBV5-1	TRBD1	many	CASSHGTENSPLHF	TGCGCCAGCAGCCACGGGACAGAGAATTCACCCCTCCACTTT
TRBJ1-5	16	TRBV4-1	TRBD1	NA	CASSQDRQGANQPQHF	TGCGCCAGCAGCCAAGATCGACAGGGGGCGAATCAGCCCCAGCATTTT
TRBJ2-7	12	TRBV7-2	NA	many	CASSRNPNEQYF	TGTGCCAGCAGCCGGAACCCTAACGAGCAGTACTTC
TRBJ1-2	13	TRBV14	NA	many	CASSPEHNYGYTF	TGTGCCAGCAGCCCGGAACACAACTATGGCTACACCTTC
TRBJ2-5	15	TRBV28	TRBD1	NA	CASSPADRAGETQYF	TGTGCCAGCAGTCCTGCCGACAGGGCTGGAGAGACCCAGTACTTC